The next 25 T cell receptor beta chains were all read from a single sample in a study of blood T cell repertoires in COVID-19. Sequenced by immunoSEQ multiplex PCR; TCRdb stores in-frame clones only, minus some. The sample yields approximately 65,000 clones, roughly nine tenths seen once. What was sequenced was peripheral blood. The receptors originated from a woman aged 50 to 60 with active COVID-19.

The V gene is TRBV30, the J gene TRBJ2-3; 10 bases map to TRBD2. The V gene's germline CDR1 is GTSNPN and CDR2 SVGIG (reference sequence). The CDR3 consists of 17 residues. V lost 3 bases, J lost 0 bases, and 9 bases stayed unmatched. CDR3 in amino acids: CAWRGLAEATSTDTQYF. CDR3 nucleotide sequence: TGTGCCTGGAGAGGACTAGCGGAAGCTACTAGCACAGATACGCAGTATTTT.

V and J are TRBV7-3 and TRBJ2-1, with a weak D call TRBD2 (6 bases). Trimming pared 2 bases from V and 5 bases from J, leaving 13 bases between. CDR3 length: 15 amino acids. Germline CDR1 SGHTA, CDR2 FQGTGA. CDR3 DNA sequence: TGTGCCAGCAGCTTAGACGGGAGTACGGACAATGAGCAGTTCTTC. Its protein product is CASSLDGSTDNEQFF.

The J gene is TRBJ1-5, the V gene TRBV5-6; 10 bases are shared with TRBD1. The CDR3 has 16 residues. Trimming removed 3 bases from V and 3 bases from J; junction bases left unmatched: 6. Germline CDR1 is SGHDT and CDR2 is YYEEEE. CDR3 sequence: CASSSGQGDPNQPQHF. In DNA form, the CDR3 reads TGTGCCAGCAGCTCCGGACAGGGGGACCCCAATCAGCCCCAGCATTTT.

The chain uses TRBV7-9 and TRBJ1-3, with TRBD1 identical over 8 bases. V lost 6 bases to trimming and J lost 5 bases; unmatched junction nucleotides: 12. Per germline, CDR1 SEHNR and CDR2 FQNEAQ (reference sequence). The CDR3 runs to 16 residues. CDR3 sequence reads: CASRPTDTGGRNTIYF. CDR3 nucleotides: TGTGCCAGCAGGCCCACAGACACAGGGGGGAGAAACACCATATATTTT.

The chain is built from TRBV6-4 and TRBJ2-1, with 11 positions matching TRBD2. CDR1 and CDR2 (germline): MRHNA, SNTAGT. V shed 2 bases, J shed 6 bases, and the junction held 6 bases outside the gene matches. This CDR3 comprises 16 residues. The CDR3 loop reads CASSDTLAGEVNEQFF. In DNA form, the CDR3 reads TGTGCCAGCAGTGACACACTAGCGGGAGAGGTCAATGAGCAGTTCTTC.

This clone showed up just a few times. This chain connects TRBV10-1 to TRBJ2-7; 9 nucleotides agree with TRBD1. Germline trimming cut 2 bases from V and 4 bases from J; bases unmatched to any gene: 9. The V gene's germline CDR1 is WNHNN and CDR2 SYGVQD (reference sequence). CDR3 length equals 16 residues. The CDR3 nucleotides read TGCGCCAGCAGTGAGGGGACAGGGACTGCGGTTTACGAGCAGTACTTC. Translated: CASSEGTGTAVYEQYF.

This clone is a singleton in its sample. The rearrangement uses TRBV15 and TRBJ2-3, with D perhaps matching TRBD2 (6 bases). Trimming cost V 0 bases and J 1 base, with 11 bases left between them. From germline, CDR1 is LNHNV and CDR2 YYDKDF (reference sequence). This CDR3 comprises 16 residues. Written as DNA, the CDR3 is TGTGCCACCAGCAGAGATCTAGCGTTAGGCACAGATACGCAGTATTTT. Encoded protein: CATSRDLALGTDTQYF.

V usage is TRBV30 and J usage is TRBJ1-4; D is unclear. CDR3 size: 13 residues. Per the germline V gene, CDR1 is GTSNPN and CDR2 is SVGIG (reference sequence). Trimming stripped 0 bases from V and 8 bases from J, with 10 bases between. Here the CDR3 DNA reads TGTGCCTGGAGTGTAACCAGTCGAGAAAAACTGTTTTTT. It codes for CAWSVTSREKLFF.

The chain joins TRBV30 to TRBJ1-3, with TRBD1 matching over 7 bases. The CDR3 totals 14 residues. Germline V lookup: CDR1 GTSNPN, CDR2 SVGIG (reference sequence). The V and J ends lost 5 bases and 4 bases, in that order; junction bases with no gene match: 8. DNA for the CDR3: TGTGCCTGGGGAGGCGACAGGGCCGGAAACACCATATATTTT. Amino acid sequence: CAWGGDRAGNTIYF.

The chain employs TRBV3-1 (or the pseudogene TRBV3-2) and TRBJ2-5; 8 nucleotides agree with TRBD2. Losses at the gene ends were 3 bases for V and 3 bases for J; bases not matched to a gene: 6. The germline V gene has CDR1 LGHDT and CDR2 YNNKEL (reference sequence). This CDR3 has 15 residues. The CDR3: CASSHRSGGKETQYF. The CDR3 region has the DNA TGTGCCAGCAGCCATCGTTCGGGGGGGAAAGAGACCCAGTACTTC.

CDR3 region: CASSPSSAAGELFF. CDR3 in DNA: TGTGCCAGCTCACCATCGTCAGCGGCCGGGGAGCTGTTTTTT. V usage is TRBV18 and J usage is TRBJ2-2, with D possibly TRBD2 on 5 matching bases. The CDR3 runs to 14 residues. Germline V CDR1 and CDR2: KGHSH, LQKENI. With 2 bases removed from V and 6 bases from J, the gap between germline ends came to 10 bases.

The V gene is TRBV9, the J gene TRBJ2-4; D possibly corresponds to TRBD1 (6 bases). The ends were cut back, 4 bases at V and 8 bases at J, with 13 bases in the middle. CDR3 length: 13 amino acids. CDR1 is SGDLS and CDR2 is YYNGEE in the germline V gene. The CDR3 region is CASSPQTGDIQYF. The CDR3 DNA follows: TGTGCCAGCAGCCCGCAGACAGGAGACATTCAGTACTTC.

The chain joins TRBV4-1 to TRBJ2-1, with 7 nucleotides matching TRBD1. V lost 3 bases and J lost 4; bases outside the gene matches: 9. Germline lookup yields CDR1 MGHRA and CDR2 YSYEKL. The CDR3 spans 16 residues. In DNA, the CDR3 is TGCGCCAGCAGCCAGAGAAGGGACAGCGATTACAATGAGCAGTTCTTC. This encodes CASSQRRDSDYNEQFF.

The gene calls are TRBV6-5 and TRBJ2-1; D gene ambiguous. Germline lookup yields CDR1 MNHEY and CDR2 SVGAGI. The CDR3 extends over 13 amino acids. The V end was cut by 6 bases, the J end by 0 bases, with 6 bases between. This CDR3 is CASRSSSYNEQFF. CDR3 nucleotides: TGTGCCAGCAGGTCTAGCTCCTACAATGAGCAGTTCTTC.

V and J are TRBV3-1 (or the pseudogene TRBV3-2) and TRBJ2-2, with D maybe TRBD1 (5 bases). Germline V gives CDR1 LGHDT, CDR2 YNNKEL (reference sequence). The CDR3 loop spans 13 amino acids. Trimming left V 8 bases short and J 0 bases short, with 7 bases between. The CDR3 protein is CASRTSNTGELFF. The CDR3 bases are TGTGCCAGCCGGACATCGAACACCGGGGAGCTGTTTTTT.

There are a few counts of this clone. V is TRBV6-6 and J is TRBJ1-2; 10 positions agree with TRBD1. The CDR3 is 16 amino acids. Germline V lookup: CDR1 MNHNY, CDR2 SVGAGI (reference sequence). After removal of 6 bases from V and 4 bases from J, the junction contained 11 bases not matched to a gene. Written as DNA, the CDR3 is TGTGCCAGCAGAGCAGGGACAGGGGCGCAACTCTATGGCTACACCTTC. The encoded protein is CASRAGTGAQLYGYTF.

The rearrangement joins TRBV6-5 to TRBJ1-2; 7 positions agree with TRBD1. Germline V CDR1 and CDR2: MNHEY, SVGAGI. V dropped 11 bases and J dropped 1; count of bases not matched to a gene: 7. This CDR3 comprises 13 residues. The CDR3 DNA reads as TGTGCCGTAAGACAGGGAGTTAACTATGGCTACACCTTC. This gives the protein CAVRQGVNYGYTF.

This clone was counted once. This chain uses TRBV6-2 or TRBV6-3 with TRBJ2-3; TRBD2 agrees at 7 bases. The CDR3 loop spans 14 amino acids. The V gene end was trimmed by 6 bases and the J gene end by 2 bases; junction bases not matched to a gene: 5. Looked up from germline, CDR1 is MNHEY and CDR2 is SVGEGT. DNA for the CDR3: TGTGCCAGCAGCGCTAGCGGAGTCACAGATACGCAGTATTTT. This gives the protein CASSASGVTDTQYF.

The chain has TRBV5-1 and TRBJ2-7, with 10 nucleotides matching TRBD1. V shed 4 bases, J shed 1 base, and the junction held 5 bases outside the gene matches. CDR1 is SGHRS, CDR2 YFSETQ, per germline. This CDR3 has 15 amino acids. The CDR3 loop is CASSPGQGPSYEQYF. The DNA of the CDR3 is TGCGCCAGCAGCCCGGGACAGGGGCCTTCCTACGAGCAGTACTTC.

DNA for the CDR3: TGTGCCAGCAGTTTAGCCGACATGAACGAGCAGTACTTC. As protein: CASSLADMNEQYF. The chain combines TRBV28 with TRBJ2-7; D uncertain. Germline V gives CDR1 MDHEN, CDR2 SYDVKM. Between the trimmed V and J ends, which lost 2 bases and 5 bases, there was a span of 10 bases. CDR3 length: 13 amino acids.

Written as DNA, the CDR3 is TGCAGTGTCGGGACGGGGGGTGGGTTCTTC. Its protein product is CSVGTGGGFF. The chain is built from TRBV20-1 and TRBJ2-1; 7 nucleotides align to TRBD2. V shed 7 bases, J shed 15 bases, and the junction held 9 bases outside the gene matches. This CDR3 is 10 amino acids long. Germline lookup yields CDR1 DFQATT and CDR2 SNEGSKA (reference sequence).

CDR3 amino acids: CASSKRTDATGELFF. As DNA, the CDR3 is TGTGCCAGCAGCAAACGGACAGATGCCACCGGGGAGCTGTTTTTT. The gene calls are TRBV21-1 and TRBJ2-2; the table's TRBD1 call for D was not verified on the DNA. TRBV21-1 is listed as a pseudogene. This CDR3 is 15 amino acids long.

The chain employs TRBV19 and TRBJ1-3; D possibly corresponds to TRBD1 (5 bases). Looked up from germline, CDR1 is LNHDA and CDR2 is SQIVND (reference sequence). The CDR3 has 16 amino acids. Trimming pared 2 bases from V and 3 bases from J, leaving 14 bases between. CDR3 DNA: TGTGCCAGTAGTATATCCCAGGGCTCGAGTGGAAACACCATATATTTT. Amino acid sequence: CASSISQGSSGNTIYF.

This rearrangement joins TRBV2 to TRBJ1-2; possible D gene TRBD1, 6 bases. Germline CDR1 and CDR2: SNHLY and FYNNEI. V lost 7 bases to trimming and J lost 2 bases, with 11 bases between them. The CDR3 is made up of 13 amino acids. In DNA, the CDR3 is TGTGCCAGCACCGAGGGGACAAACTATGGCTACACCTTC. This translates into CASTEGTNYGYTF.

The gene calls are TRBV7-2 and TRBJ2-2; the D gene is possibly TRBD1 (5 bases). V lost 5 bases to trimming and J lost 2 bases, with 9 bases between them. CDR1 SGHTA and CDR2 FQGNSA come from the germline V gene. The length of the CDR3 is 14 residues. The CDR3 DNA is TGTGCCAGCAGCCCAGGGCCAAACACCGGGGAGCTGTTTTTT. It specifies CASSPGPNTGELFF.